These 13 T cell receptor beta chains were sequenced from one sample in a study of Tregs in tolerant kidney transplant recipients. The protocol was immunoSEQ multiplex PCR, while the TCRdb copy is restricted to in-frame clones and leaves out a portion. This sample's table reports roughly 15,000 clones. The nonmyeloablative bone marrow transplants came from related graft donors, with transient mixed chimerism. The specimen comprised CD4+ T cells from blood (PBMCs), sampled 12 months after the transplant. These TCRs come from a human patient who received a combined kidney and bone marrow transplant. These T cells may partly come from the graft donor.

To note about this clone: The read gets to within 3 residues of the CDR3 end, and the germline J gene fills in the rest. V and J are TRBV5-1 and TRBJ2-1, with no clear D. CDR3 size: 15 residues. The V gene's germline CDR1 is SGHRS and CDR2 YFSETQ. The V end was cut by 6 bases, the J end by 0 bases, with 13 bases between. The CDR3 is CASKQDSSSYNEQFF. The covered CDR3 bases are TGCGCCAGCAAGCAAGACTCCAGCTCCTACAATGAG.

As to this clone: Coverage ceases 3 residues before the CDR3 finishes, and the germline J gene fills in the end. This rearrangement joins TRBV7-3 to TRBJ1-6; a weak D match, TRBD1 (5 bases). V gave up 4 bases and J gave up 4 bases, with 11 bases separating them. The CDR3 consists of 15 residues. CDR1 is SGHTA and CDR2 is FQGTGA in the germline V gene. CDR3 loop: CASSSRGAYNSPLHF. The part of the CDR3 DNA that was read is TGTGCCAGCAGCTCCCGAGGGGCGTATAATTCACCC.

Comment on this clone: The DNA ends 3 residues before the CDR3 does, and the rest of the CDR3 is filled in from the germline J gene. The genes are TRBV10-2 and TRBJ2-2; 7 bases are a match to TRBD1. This CDR3 has 14 residues. V shed 6 bases and J 3 bases; nucleotides not matched to a gene: 4. Germline V gives CDR1 WSHSY, CDR2 SAAADI. Partial CDR3 DNA: TGCGCCAGCAGAGGGGACAGCTACACCGGGGAG. It specifies CASRGDSYTGE. The CDR3 in its entirety is CASRGDSYTGELFF.

Remarks on this clone: Coverage ceases 3 residues before the CDR3 finishes, and the germline J gene fills in the end. The rearrangement joins TRBV7-9 to TRBJ1-1, with D perhaps matching TRBD1 (6 bases). The V gene's germline CDR1 is SEHNR and CDR2 FQNEAQ (reference sequence). V lost 3 bases and J 5 bases, leaving 13 bases between the germline ends. The CDR3 is 14 amino acids. Here the CDR3 reads CASSFPGVFTEAFF. Incomplete CDR3 DNA: TGTGCCAGCAGCTTTCCAGGGGTTTTTACTGAA.

On this clone: The sequenced fragment ends 3 residues before the CDR3 boundary, so the rest is inferred from the germline J gene. The chain employs TRBV29-1 and TRBJ2-7, with TRBD2 matching 8 bases. The CDR3 loop spans 13 amino acids. With 6 bases clipped from V and 3 bases from J, the junction kept 7 bases outside the gene matches. Per the germline V gene, CDR1 is SQVTM and CDR2 is ANQGSEA. The CDR3 here is CSVAPSGSYEQYF. CDR3 DNA (partial): TGCAGCGTCGCCCCCAGCGGGAGCTACGAG.

As concerns this clone: The read falls 3 residues short of the CDR3 end, and the missing part is taken from the germline J gene. V usage is TRBV19 and J usage is TRBJ1-5; D is unresolved. The CDR3 covers 14 residues. In germline, CDR1 is LNHDA, CDR2 SQIVND (reference sequence). The V end was cut by 1 base, the J end by 7 bases, with 11 bases between. The CDR3 loop reads CASSIVGEGQPQHF. The CDR3 bases that were read are TGTGCCAGTAGTATAGTCGGGGAGGGCCAGCCC. Drawing the rest from reference TRBV19 and TRBJ1-5, the complete variable domain is DGGITQSPKYLFRKEGQNVTLSCEQNLNHDAMYWYRQDPGQGLRLIYYSQIVNDFQKGDIAEGYSVSREKKESFPLTVTSAQKNPTAFYLCASSIVGEGQPQHFGDGTRLSIL.

This clone is medium-sized by frequency. The read stops 3 residues short of the end of the CDR3; the missing end is completed from the germline J gene. The chain employs TRBV20-1 and TRBJ2-1; D might be TRBD2 (6 bases). The V end lost 2 bases, the J end lost 1 base, and 9 bases lay between the germline ends. CDR1 is DFQATT and CDR2 is SNEGSKA in the germline V gene (reference sequence). The CDR3 runs to 14 residues. The CDR3 protein is CSARMAGSYNEQFF. The CDR3 DNA, read in part, is TGCAGTGCTAGAATGGCGGGATCCTACAATGAG.

On this clone itself: The CDR3 end falls 3 residues outside the read, so it is completed with the germline J gene. The V gene is TRBV19, the J gene TRBJ2-5; D is unresolved. Trimming removed 1 base at V and 5 bases at J, with 8 bases between. The germline V gene has CDR1 LNHDA and CDR2 SQIVND (reference sequence). The CDR3 is 13 amino acids. CDR3 in amino acids: CASSIAPRETQYF. The covered CDR3 bases are TGTGCCAGTAGTATAGCCCCAAGGGAGACC.

Concerning this clone: From the germline J gene comes the end of the CDR3, since the read stops 3 residues before it. The genes are TRBV5-1 and TRBJ2-1; a weak D match, TRBD1 (5 bases). The CDR3 covers 13 residues. The germline V and J ends were trimmed by 4 bases and 2 bases, with 7 bases remaining between them. The germline V gene has CDR1 SGHRS and CDR2 YFSETQ. The DNA read from the CDR3 is TGCGCCAGCAGCCCGGACACCTACAATGAG. It specifies CASSPDTYNE. The full CDR3 is CASSPDTYNEQFF.

As concerns this clone: A junction end diverges from the germline sequence, so it may reflect a read error. Partial CDR3 DNA: TGTGCTAGCAGCTTAGGACTAGCGGGAGTGGAGACC. This codes for CASSLGLAGVET. The CDR3 in its entirety is CASSLGLAGVETQYF. The gene calls are TRBV7-7 and TRBJ2-5, with TRBD2 matching 13 bases. The read finishes 3 residues shy of the CDR3 end, and the germline J gene is used to complete it. Germline V gene data show CDR1 as SSHAT and CDR2 as FNYEAQ (reference sequence). The CDR3 spans 15 residues.

About this clone itself: The missing CDR3 end, 3 residues past where the read stops, is filled in from the germline J gene. V and J are TRBV5-1 and TRBJ2-3; perhaps TRBD1 as D (6 bases). Germline V gives CDR1 SGHRS, CDR2 YFSETQ. The CDR3 is made up of 14 amino acids. V was cut by 2 bases and J by 4 bases, with 11 bases left in between. CDR3 DNA (partial): TGCGCCAGCAGCTTAAGCAGGGGCGCAGATACG. Translated, it gives CASSLSRGADT. The whole CDR3 region reads CASSLSRGADTQYF.

Comment on this clone: The read terminates 3 residues ahead of where the CDR3 ends, so the germline J gene completes it. The chain recombines TRBV19 with TRBJ2-2; D is possibly TRBD1 (5 bases). This CDR3 contains 14 residues. Trimming cost V 5 bases and J 8 bases, with 15 bases left between them. Looked up from germline, CDR1 is LNHDA and CDR2 is SQIVND (reference sequence). The covered CDR3 bases are TGTGCCAGTAGTCCTCGACAGATATTGGGGGAG. Its translation: CASSPRQILGE. The full CDR3 is CASSPRQILGELFF. The complete variable domain, with remaining parts taken from reference TRBV19 and TRBJ2-2, reads DGGITQSPKYLFRKEGQNVTLSCEQNLNHDAMYWYRQDPGQGLRLIYYSQIVNDFQKGDIAEGYSVSREKKESFPLTVTSAQKNPTAFYLCASSPRQILGELFFGEGSRLTVL.

With regard to this clone: With the read ending 3 residues before the CDR3 end, the germline J gene is used to fill in that end. The rearrangement joins TRBV10-1 to TRBJ1-2; TRBD1 matches at 10 bases. The germline CDR1 and CDR2 sequences are WNHNN and SYGVQD (reference sequence). The CDR3 spans 14 residues. V shed 2 bases, J shed 6 bases, and the junction held 3 bases outside the gene matches. CDR3 bases read: TGCGCCAGCAGTGAGAGACAGGGGGCCCATGGC. It translates to CASSERQGAHG. In full, the CDR3 is CASSERQGAHGYTF.